These T cell receptor beta chains were read from a single sample in a study of human T cells and chemical hapten exposure. MiXCR, applied by TCRdb to the 5' RACE reads, yields one record per CDR3 protein. The sample contains fewer than 150,000 distinct CDR3 sequences, 15% to 20% of which appear only once. Receptor source: a human donor in good health. Each CDR3 is given with its conserved first and last residue. A D gene is named only where the DNA matches it firmly. Not all rows give a size; the values are once, few, many and, for expanded clones, a class.

d_call j_call v_call clone_size cdr3_aa cdr3_nt
TRBD1 TRBJ2-7 TRBV11-2 . CASSPPRTGISYEQYF TGTGCCAGCAGCCCCCCCAGGACAGGGATCTCCTACGAGCAGTACTTC
. TRBJ1-1 TRBV20-1 . CSARPGNTEAFF TGCAGTGCTCGACCGGGAAACACTGAAGCTTTCTTT
. TRBJ1-5 TRBV28 . CASSSGYQPQHF TGTGCCTCCTCCTCGGGGTATCAGCCCCAGCATTTT
TRBD1 TRBJ2-2 TRBV5-4 few CASSLPGQGSGELFF TGTGCCAGCAGCTTGCCGGGACAGGGGTCCGGGGAGCTGTTTTTT
. TRBJ2-2 TRBV12-5 . CASGLVRGRPNTGELFF TGTGCTAGTGGTTTGGTGCGAGGCAGACCGAACACCGGGGAGCTGTTTTTT
. TRBJ2-7 TRBV28 . CAIHGGRSYEQYF TGTGCCATTCACGGAGGCAGATCCTACGAGCAGTACTTC
. TRBJ1-5 TRBV18 . CASSTGISLAQSPQHF TGTGCCAGCTCCACAGGAATCTCATTAGCGCAGTCGCCCCAGCATTTT
TRBD1 TRBJ1-4 TRBV7-9 . CASSFPGQGNEKLFF TGTGCCAGCAGCTTCCCCGGACAGGGTAATGAAAAACTGTTTTTT
. TRBJ1-5 TRBV27 few CASRQATFQPQHF TGTGCCAGCAGACAGGCGACCTTTCAGCCCCAGCATTTT
. TRBJ2-5 TRBV11-2 few CASSLADGRGETQYF TGTGCCAGCAGCTTAGCAGACGGTCGTGGGGAGACCCAGTACTTC
TRBD1 TRBJ1-1 TRBV5-1 . CASSSGTGLNTEAFF TGCGCCAGCAGCAGTGGGACAGGGCTGAACACTGAAGCTTTCTTT
. TRBJ1-2 TRBV25-1 few CASSEYPGYGYTF TGTGCCAGCAGTGAATACCCAGGCTATGGCTACACCTTC
TRBD1 TRBJ1-5 TRBV7-2 . CASSPGQANQPQHF TGTGCCAGCAGCCCGGGACAGGCAAATCAGCCCCAGCATTTT
. TRBJ2-3 TRBV13 few CASSLPRGGTDTQYF TGTGCCAGCAGCTTACCAAGGGGTGGCACAGATACGCAGTATTTT
. TRBJ2-2 TRBV14 few CASSPTRRGSTGELFF TGTGCCAGCAGCCCAACTAGGAGAGGAAGCACCGGGGAGCTGTTTTTT
. TRBJ1-1 TRBV20-1 . CSALGLGFQQTEAFF TGCAGTGCTCTGGGGTTAGGATTCCAACAGACTGAAGCTTTCTTT
TRBD2 TRBJ2-7 TRBV7-2 . CASSLGTSGRAYEQYF TGTGCCAGCAGCTTGGGGACTAGCGGGAGAGCCTACGAGCAGTACTTC
. TRBJ1-1 TRBV29-1 few CSVEDLRRLGTEAFF TGCAGCGTTGAAGATCTTAGAAGGTTAGGCACTGAAGCTTTCTTT